The TCR beta chain described here comes from a study of blood T cell repertoires in COVID-19. Clones were read by immunoSEQ multiplex PCR, and TCRdb kept only the in-frame ones, dropping some. The table shows 200,000 to 250,000 clones, with around 87% occurring only once. CDR1 is SGHRS and CDR2 is YFSETQ in the germline V gene. The CDR3 is 15 amino acids. Trimming at V came to 0 bases and at J to 3 bases, leaving 3 bases not matched to a gene. Sequencing was performed on PBMCs or T cells enriched from blood (not recorded which). This sequence originates from a woman between 45 and 60 years old who had recovered from COVID-19. J is TRBJ2-1 and V is TRBV5-1; 7 positions match TRBD2. The CDR3 spells CASSLEAGRYNEQFF. CDR3 in DNA: TGCGCCAGCAGCTTGGAAGCGGGGCGCTACAATGAGCAGTTCTTC.